The 31 T cell receptor beta chains below all came from one sample that was sequenced in a study of control samples from healthy donors and cancer patients. This table comes from immunoSEQ multiplex PCR, and its TCRdb copy is limited to in-frame clones, with some not included. The table lists approximately 79,000 clones, approximately 90% of them singletons. Sequencing used blood. The receptors stem from a man aged 50 or older in good health.

V and J are TRBV5-1 and TRBJ2-7; 8 nucleotides match TRBD1. CDR1 is SGHRS and CDR2 is YFSETQ in the germline V gene. The CDR3 is 13 residues long. Germline trimming cut 5 bases from V and 2 bases from J; bases unmatched to any gene: 3. The DNA for the CDR3 is TGCGCCAGCAGGCCGGACAGGGCCTACGAGCAGTACTTC. It encodes CASRPDRAYEQYF.

The chain has TRBV9 and TRBJ2-3; no reliable D call. Trimming pared 4 bases from V and 5 bases from J, leaving 11 bases between. Germline-derived CDR1 and CDR2 are SGDLS and YYNGEE. This CDR3 has 13 amino acids. CDR3 loop: CASSTDFLDTQYF. The CDR3 DNA sequence: TGTGCCAGCAGCACAGACTTTTTAGATACGCAGTATTTT. The entire variable domain, with the rest obtained from reference TRBV9 and TRBJ2-3, is as follows: DSGVTQTPKHLITATGQRVTLRCSPRSGDLSVYWYQQSLDQGLQFLIQYYNGEERAKGNILERFSAQQFPDLHSELNLSSLELGDSALYFCASSTDFLDTQYFGPGTRLTVL.

The chain links TRBV9 to TRBJ2-3; D perhaps matches TRBD1 (5 bases). Between the trimmed V and J ends, which lost 3 bases and 0 bases, there was a span of 11 bases. The CDR3 runs to 15 residues. Germline V gene sequence: CDR1 SGDLS, CDR2 YYNGEE. This CDR3 is CASSAGGASTDTQYF. For the CDR3, the DNA is TGTGCCAGCAGCGCGGGTGGGGCTAGCACAGATACGCAGTATTTT. Supplemented by reference TRBV9 and TRBJ2-3, the full variable domain reads DSGVTQTPKHLITATGQRVTLRCSPRSGDLSVYWYQQSLDQGLQFLIQYYNGEERAKGNILERFSAQQFPDLHSELNLSSLELGDSALYFCASSAGGASTDTQYFGPGTRLTVL.

The chain is built from TRBV14 and TRBJ2-1; D may be TRBD1 (5 bases). V was pared by 3 bases and J by 6 bases, with 15 bases between. This CDR3 is 15 amino acids long. Germline CDR1 reads SGHDN; CDR2 reads FVKESK. CDR3 nucleotides: TGTGCCAGCAGCCAGGGGCTAGAGGCCACCAATGAGCAGTTCTTC. Residues: CASSQGLEATNEQFF.

This rearrangement joins TRBV7-2 to TRBJ1-5; D unresolved. V was cut by 5 bases and J by 4 bases, with 9 bases left in between. The CDR3 is made up of 13 amino acids. Germline CDR1 and CDR2: SGHTA and FQGNSA. CDR3 nucleotides: TGTGCCAGCAGCCCGGTCGGTAATCAGCCCCAGCATTTT. Translating gives CASSPVGNQPQHF.

The chain uses TRBV10-3 and TRBJ1-2, with D unclear. Germline loops: CDR1 ENHRY, CDR2 SYGVKD. CDR3 length: 14 amino acids. With 0 bases removed from V and 4 bases from J, the gap between germline ends came to 9 bases. The CDR3: CAISESRPSYGYTF. The CDR3 DNA reads TGTGCCATCAGTGAGTCTAGGCCCAGCTATGGCTACACCTTC.

V usage is TRBV5-1 and J usage is TRBJ2-3, with TRBD2 identical over 8 bases. V was clipped by 1 base and J by 4 bases; unmatched bases: 8. Germline CDR1 is SGHRS and CDR2 is YFSETQ. The CDR3 is made up of 16 amino acids. CDR3 DNA: TGCGCCAGCAGCTTGCCCAGCGGGGGTAACGCAGATACGCAGTATTTT. Its protein is CASSLPSGGNADTQYF.

The V call is TRBV5-1, the J call TRBJ2-7; TRBD1 aligns across 8 bases. V was clipped by 1 base and J by 7 bases; unmatched bases: 7. Germline V lookup: CDR1 SGHRS, CDR2 YFSETQ. The CDR3 runs 14 residues. DNA for the CDR3: TGCGCCAGCAGCTTGAAGGACAGGGTGCGGGAGCAGTACTTC. This sequence encodes CASSLKDRVREQYF. Full variable domain (outside the CDR3, taken from reference TRBV5-1 and TRBJ2-7): KAGVTQTPRYLIKTRGQQVTLSCSPISGHRSVSWYQQTPGQGLQFLFEYFSETQRNKGNFPGRFSGRQFSNSRSEMNVSTLELGDSALYLCASSLKDRVREQYFGPGTRLTVT.

The chain links TRBV3-1 (or the pseudogene TRBV3-2) to TRBJ1-5; possible D gene TRBD1, 6 bases. The CDR3 consists of 13 residues. Germline CDR1 reads LGHDT; CDR2 reads YNNKEL (reference sequence). The germline V and J ends were trimmed by 3 bases and 6 bases, with 9 bases remaining between them. CDR3 in DNA: TGTGCCAGCAGCCATGCAGGGGTTCAGCCCCAGCATTTT. This sequence encodes CASSHAGVQPQHF.

DNA of the CDR3: TGTGCCAGCAGTCGCGGGGTTACCTATAATTCACCCCTCCACTTT. Amino acids: CASSRGVTYNSPLHF. This chain uses TRBV6-5 with TRBJ1-6; the D is unclear. CDR1 and CDR2 from the germline V gene are MNHEY and SVGAGI. Between the trimmed V and J ends, which lost 5 bases and 2 bases, there was a span of 10 bases. The CDR3 is made up of 15 amino acids.

The gene calls are TRBV19 and TRBJ2-2; TRBD1 matches 12 bases. This CDR3 region has 17 residues. CDR1 is LNHDA, CDR2 SQIVND, per germline (reference sequence). Losses at the gene ends were 7 bases for V and 6 bases for J; bases not matched to a gene: 12. In DNA, the CDR3 is TGTGCCAGTATCAACACCCGGGACAGGGGGCGTTCCGGGGAGCTGTTTTTT. It yields the protein CASINTRDRGRSGELFF.

The chain recombines TRBV7-3 with TRBJ1-2; 11 nucleotides match TRBD1. The CDR3 totals 19 residues. Germline V gives CDR1 SGHTA, CDR2 FQGTGA. The junction had 10 bases not matched to a gene; V was cut back by 0 bases and J by 1 base. In DNA form, the CDR3 reads TGTGCCAGCAGCTTAACGGTATTGGGACAGGGGGTAGGTAACTATGGCTACACCTTC. It translates to CASSLTVLGQGVGNYGYTF.

The chain links TRBV12-3 or TRBV12-4 to TRBJ1-5; D may be TRBD1 (6 bases). With 8 bases removed from V and 1 base from J, the gap between germline ends came to 9 bases. This CDR3 spans 13 amino acids. Written as DNA, the CDR3 is TGTGCCAGCCAGGACAGAAGCAATCAGCCCCAGCATTTT. This encodes CASQDRSNQPQHF.

The chain uses TRBV27 and TRBJ1-6; no definite D call. V lost 3 bases and J 7 bases, leaving 7 bases between the germline ends. Germline V gene data show CDR1 as MNHEY and CDR2 as SMNVEV (reference sequence). The CDR3 covers 13 residues. CDR3 protein: CASSFWVNSPLHF. In nucleotides, the CDR3 is TGTGCCAGCAGTTTTTGGGTAAATTCACCCCTCCACTTT.

The chain recombines TRBV30 with TRBJ2-3, with 8 bases fitting TRBD1. In germline, CDR1 is GTSNPN, CDR2 SVGIG (reference sequence). Trimming cost V 2 bases and J 1 base; bases outside gene matches: 8. The CDR3 is 16 amino acids. The chain's CDR3 is CAWSNGLDRGTDTQYF. Here the CDR3 DNA reads TGTGCCTGGAGTAATGGATTGGACAGGGGCACAGATACGCAGTATTTT.

J is TRBJ2-2 and V is TRBV3-1 (or the pseudogene TRBV3-2); D may be TRBD1 (6 bases). Trimming left V 4 bases short and J 0 bases short, with 12 bases between. The germline gives CDR1 LGHDT, CDR2 YNNKEL (reference sequence). The CDR3 extends over 16 amino acids. CDR3: CASSPLRGTNTGELFF. DNA for the CDR3: TGTGCCAGCAGCCCACTCAGGGGAACGAACACCGGGGAGCTGTTTTTT.

The V gene is TRBV5-8, the J gene TRBJ2-7; D not certain. Germline lookup yields CDR1 SGHTS and CDR2 YDEGEE. Trimming pared 4 bases from V and 2 bases from J, leaving 7 bases between. The CDR3 is 12 residues long. As DNA, the CDR3 is TGTGCCAGCAGCCAGAGCCCCTACGAGCAGTACTTC. This codes for CASSQSPYEQYF.

The chain joins TRBV19 to TRBJ2-3, with TRBD2 identical over 8 bases. Germline CDR1 and CDR2: LNHDA and SQIVND (reference sequence). The J segment lost 4 bases and the V segment lost 5 bases, leaving 14 bases of the junction unmatched. The CDR3 extends over 17 amino acids. The CDR3, as DNA: TGTGCCAGTAGTCCGCCGGGACTAGATCTCGTCCCAGATACGCAGTATTTT. It encodes CASSPPGLDLVPDTQYF.

The chain joins TRBV9 to TRBJ2-5, with 7 bases lining up with TRBD2. Germline values: CDR1 SGDLS, CDR2 YYNGEE. The CDR3 is 15 residues long. The ends lost 3 bases at V and 5 bases at J; junction bases unmatched: 10. This CDR3 reads CASSAGLGLGETQYF. Written as DNA, the CDR3 is TGTGCCAGCAGCGCTGGACTAGGGTTGGGGGAGACCCAGTACTTC.

V usage is TRBV25-1 and J usage is TRBJ1-1, with D possibly TRBD1 on 6 matching bases. Between the trimmed V and J ends, which lost 2 bases and 0 bases, there was a span of 13 bases. CDR3 length: 16 amino acids. Looked up from germline, CDR1 is MGHDK and CDR2 is SYGVNS. The CDR3 sequence: CASSEGIGGMNTEAFF. Here the CDR3 DNA reads TGTGCCAGCAGTGAAGGGATAGGGGGAATGAACACTGAAGCTTTCTTT.

V and J are TRBV5-6 and TRBJ1-1; TRBD1 matches at 8 bases. CDR1 is SGHDT and CDR2 is YYEEEE in the germline V gene. This CDR3 is built from 14 residues. J gave up 5 bases and V 4 bases, and 7 bases lay outside the gene matches. CDR3 bases: TGTGCCAGCAGCGTGCCAGGGGGCGGGACTGAAGCTTTCTTT. This gives the protein CASSVPGGGTEAFF.

V and J are TRBV12-3 or TRBV12-4 and TRBJ2-4; D not certain. This CDR3 is 13 amino acids long. V lost 0 bases and J lost 8, with 8 bases in between. CDR3 coding DNA: TGTGCCAGCAGTTTAGCTGGCGGATACATTCAGTACTTC. Amino acids: CASSLAGGYIQYF.

This clone occurred once. The CDR3 DNA follows: TGCAGCGCGGGGGTCAATGAAAAACTGTTTTTT. The encoded protein is CSAGVNEKLFF. The rearrangement links TRBV29-1 to TRBJ1-4; D possibly corresponds to TRBD1 (5 bases). V lost 7 bases to trimming and J lost 5 bases, with 8 bases between them. The CDR3 spans 11 residues. In germline, CDR1 is SQVTM, CDR2 ANQGSEA.

The chain recombines TRBV2 with TRBJ2-2; D gene unclear. The CDR3 covers 13 residues. Germline V gene data show CDR1 as SNHLY and CDR2 as FYNNEI. V dropped 3 bases and J dropped 3 bases, with 5 bases sitting between them. This chain's CDR3 is CASSESDTGELFF. The DNA of the CDR3 is TGTGCCAGCAGTGAGTCCGACACCGGGGAGCTGTTTTTT.

The chain joins TRBV12-3 or TRBV12-4 to TRBJ1-2; weak D call: TRBD1 (5 bases). Between the trimmed V and J ends, which lost 3 bases and 8 bases, there was a span of 13 bases. The CDR3 is 13 amino acids. The CDR3 spells CASSFGGSGGYTF. The CDR3 coding sequence is TGTGCCAGCAGTTTTGGGGGATCTGGCGGCTACACCTTC.

This chain connects TRBV7-2 to TRBJ2-7; D gene ambiguous. Looked up from germline, CDR1 is SGHTA and CDR2 is FQGNSA. The CDR3 sequence is 15 residues long. Trimming cost V 2 bases and J 0 bases, with 11 bases left between them. For the CDR3, the DNA is TGTGCCAGCAGCTTATCGGCTTCTAGCTCCTACGAGCAGTACTTC. As protein: CASSLSASSSYEQYF.

The DNA for the CDR3 is TGCGCCAGCAGTCACGACTCGCTCGGGGGGAATGAGCAGTTCTTC. It codes for CASSHDSLGGNEQFF. This rearrangement joins TRBV4-3 to TRBJ2-1, with 7 bases that match TRBD2. The germline V gene has CDR1 LGHNA and CDR2 YSLEER. This CDR3 has 15 residues. The V gene end was trimmed by 6 bases and the J gene end by 7 bases; junction bases not matched to a gene: 12.

The J gene is TRBJ2-7, the V gene TRBV12-3 or TRBV12-4, with D perhaps TRBD1 (6 bases). The CDR3 totals 13 residues. Trimming cost V 5 bases and J 3 bases, with 11 bases left between them. The CDR3: CASSSVGGYEQYF. CDR3 bases: TGTGCCAGCAGTAGTGTAGGGGGCTACGAGCAGTACTTC.

The CDR3 coding sequence is TGTGCCAGCAGCCAGTTCCAAGAGACCCAGTACTTC. It yields the protein CASSQFQETQYF. The chain is built from TRBV3-1 (or the pseudogene TRBV3-2) and TRBJ2-5; D gene uncertain. CDR3 length: 12 amino acids. With 3 bases removed from V and 1 base from J, the gap between germline ends came to 3 bases. Per the germline V gene, CDR1 is LGHDT and CDR2 is YNNKEL (reference sequence).

V and J are TRBV6-5 and TRBJ1-5; D remains unclear. The CDR3 runs 11 residues. Germline CDR1 MNHEY, CDR2 SVGAGI. V lost 6 bases to trimming and J lost 7 bases, with 7 bases between them. Written as DNA, the CDR3 is TGTGCCAGCAGGACGGGGCAGCCCCAGCATTTT. This gives the protein CASRTGQPQHF.

This chain's CDR3 is CASSLNGGWNTEAFF. The CDR3, as DNA: TGTGCCAGCAGTTTAAATGGGGGGTGGAACACTGAAGCTTTCTTT. The chain employs TRBV27 and TRBJ1-1, with D maybe TRBD1 (5 bases). The CDR3 is 15 amino acids. Germline V gives CDR1 MNHEY, CDR2 SMNVEV (reference sequence). Trimming shortened V by 2 bases and J by 1 base, and 11 bases separated the two germline ends.